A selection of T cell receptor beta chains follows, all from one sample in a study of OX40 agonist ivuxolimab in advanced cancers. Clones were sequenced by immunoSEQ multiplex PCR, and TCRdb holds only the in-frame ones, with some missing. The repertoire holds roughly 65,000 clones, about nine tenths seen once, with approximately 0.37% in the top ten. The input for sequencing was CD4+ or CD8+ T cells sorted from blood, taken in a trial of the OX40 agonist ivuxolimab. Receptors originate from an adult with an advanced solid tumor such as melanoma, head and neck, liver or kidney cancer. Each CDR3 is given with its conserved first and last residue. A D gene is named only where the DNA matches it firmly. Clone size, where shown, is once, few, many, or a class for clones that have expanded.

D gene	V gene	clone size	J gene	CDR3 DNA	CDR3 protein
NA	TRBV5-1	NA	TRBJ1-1	TGCGCCAGCAGCTTGGGAGGGGAGAAAGGTGAAGCTTTCTTT	CASSLGGEKGEAFF
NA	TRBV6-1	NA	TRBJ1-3	TGTGCCAGCAGTGAAGTGGCAGGTGGAAACACCATATATTTT	CASSEVAGGNTIYF
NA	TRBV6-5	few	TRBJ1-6	TGTGCCAGCAGTTATATGGGAGGGAATTCACCCCTCCACTTT	CASSYMGGNSPLHF
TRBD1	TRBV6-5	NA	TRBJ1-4	TGTGCCAGCAGGGGGGACAGGGGTACTAATGAAAAACTGTTTTTT	CASRGDRGTNEKLFF
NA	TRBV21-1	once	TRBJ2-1	TGTGCCAGCCGCAAAGAGTGTGGGGGCTACTACAATGAGCAGTTCTTC	CASRKECGGYYNEQFF
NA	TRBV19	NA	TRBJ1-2	TGTGCCAGTAGTTGGGTCTATAACTATGGCTACACCTTC	CASSWVYNYGYTF
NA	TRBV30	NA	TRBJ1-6	TGTGCCTGGAGTGTAAGCCCGCAGAATTCACCCCTCCACTTT	CAWSVSPQNSPLHF
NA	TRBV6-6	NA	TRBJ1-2	TGTGCCAGCAGTTACTCGGGGAGGGGGGAAGTTGGCTACACCTTC	CASSYSGRGEVGYTF
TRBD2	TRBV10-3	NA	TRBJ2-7	TGTGCCATCAGTGGCGGGACTAGCGGGGGCGACGAGCAGTACTTC	CAISGGTSGGDEQYF
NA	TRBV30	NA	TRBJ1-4	TGTGCCTGGAGGGACCCTGCAACTAATGAAAAACTGTTTTTT	CAWRDPATNEKLFF
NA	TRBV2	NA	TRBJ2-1	TGTGCCAGCAGCTTCGGCGGACCTGGGGGTGAGCAGTTCTTC	CASSFGGPGGEQFF
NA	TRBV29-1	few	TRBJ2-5	TGCAGCGTTGACAGATCCCGGGCCCTGAGAGAGACCCAGTACTTC	CSVDRSRALRETQYF
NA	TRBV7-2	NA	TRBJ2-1	TGTGCCAGCAGCCCTGGGGGGTACAATGAGCAGTTCTTC	CASSPGGYNEQFF
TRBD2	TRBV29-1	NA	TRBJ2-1	TGCAGCGTAGTAGCGGGGGGAGCGTTTCAGTTCTTC	CSVVAGGAFQFF
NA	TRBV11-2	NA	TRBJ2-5	TGTGCCAGCAGCTTAGATGGGCCTGTACGGACGACCCAGTACTTC	CASSLDGPVRTTQYF
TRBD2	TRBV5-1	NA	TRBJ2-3	TGCGCCAGCAGCTCGGGACTAGCGGGGGGGCGTAGCACAGATACGCAGTATTTT	CASSSGLAGGRSTDTQYF
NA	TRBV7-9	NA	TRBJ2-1	TGTGCCAGCAGCTGGGGGGGCACTAGGTATGAGCAGTTCTTC	CASSWGGTRYEQFF
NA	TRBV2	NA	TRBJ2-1	TGTGCCAGCAGTGAAACGGCGGGACAGTACAATGAGCAGTTCTTC	CASSETAGQYNEQFF
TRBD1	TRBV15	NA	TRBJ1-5	TGTGCCACCAGCAGAGATTTAAGAGGACAGGGGATGGGCAATCAGCCCCAGCATTTT	CATSRDLRGQGMGNQPQHF
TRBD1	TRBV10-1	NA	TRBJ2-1	TGCGCCAGCAGTGAGGGGACAGGTCGCAATGAGCAGTTCTTC	CASSEGTGRNEQFF
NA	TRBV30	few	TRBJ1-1	TGTGCCTGGAGTGTAAGTGGTCTCCGGGGGGCCGGAGCTTTCTTT	CAWSVSGLRGAGAFF
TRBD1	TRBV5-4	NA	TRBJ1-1	TGTGCCAGCAAGAGGACAGGGGCAGACACTGAAGCTTTCTTT	CASKRTGADTEAFF
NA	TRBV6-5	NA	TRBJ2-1	TGTGCCAGCAGTTACGGCGGGGCCTACAATGAGCAGTTCTTC	CASSYGGAYNEQFF
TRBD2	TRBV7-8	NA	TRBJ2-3	TGTGCCAGCAACCACCCGGGAGGGGGTTTCGCAGATACGCAGTATTTT	CASNHPGGGFADTQYF
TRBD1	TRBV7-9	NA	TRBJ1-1	TGTGCCAGCAGCTTAGGTATTAGTCGGACAGGGACGAACACTGAAGCTTTCTTT	CASSLGISRTGTNTEAFF
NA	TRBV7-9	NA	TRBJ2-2	TGTGCCAGCAGCTTAGGACAGACTAACACCGGGGAGCTGTTTTTT	CASSLGQTNTGELFF
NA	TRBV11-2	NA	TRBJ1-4	TGTGCCAGCAGCGCCTACAGGGTTACTAATGAAAAACTGTTTTTT	CASSAYRVTNEKLFF
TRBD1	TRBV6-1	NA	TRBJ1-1	TGTGCCAGCAGTGAAGCTACAGGGGTGAACACTGAAGCTTTCTTT	CASSEATGVNTEAFF
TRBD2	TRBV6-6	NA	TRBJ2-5	TGTGCCAGCGCTAGCGGGGGGTACCTGACCCAGTACTTC	CASASGGYLTQYF
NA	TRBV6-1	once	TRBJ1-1	TGTGCCAGCGGTCAGGGAATGAACACTGAAGCTTTCTTT	CASGQGMNTEAFF
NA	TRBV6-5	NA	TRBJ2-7	TGTGCCAGCAGCTCGAGGGCTTCCTACGAGCAGTACTTC	CASSSRASYEQYF
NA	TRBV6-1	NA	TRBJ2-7	TGTGCCAGCAGTGAAGGGGACCACTACGAGCAGTACTTC	CASSEGDHYEQYF
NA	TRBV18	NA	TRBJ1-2	TGTGCCAGCTCACCCAGTACCAACTATGGCTACACCTTC	CASSPSTNYGYTF
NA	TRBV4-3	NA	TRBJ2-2	TGCGCCAGCAGCCAAGATCATAGGGGTTCGAACACCGGGGAGCTGTTTTTT	CASSQDHRGSNTGELFF
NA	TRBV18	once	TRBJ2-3	TGTGCCAGCTCACCAACTAAAGGAAATACGCAGTATTTT	CASSPTKGNTQYF
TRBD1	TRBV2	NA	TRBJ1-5	TGTGCTACGGGGACAGGGGGTGAAAGCAATCAGCCCCAGCATTTT	CATGTGGESNQPQHF
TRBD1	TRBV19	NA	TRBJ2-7	TGTGCCAGTAGTATTGGGACAGGGGGCTACGAGCAGTACTTC	CASSIGTGGYEQYF
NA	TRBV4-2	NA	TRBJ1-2	TGTGCCAGCAGCCAAGATCGGACGGAATCTAATGGCTACACCTTC	CASSQDRTESNGYTF
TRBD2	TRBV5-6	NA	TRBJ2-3	TGTGCCAGCAGCCATACTAGCGGCACCACAGATACGCAGTATTTT	CASSHTSGTTDTQYF
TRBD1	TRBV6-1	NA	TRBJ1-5	TGTGCCATGGGGACAGTCAATCAGCCCCAGCATTTT	CAMGTVNQPQHF
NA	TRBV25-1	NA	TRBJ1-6	TGTGCCAGCAGTCCCCCCAGGAGCCCCAATTCACCCCTCCACTTT	CASSPPRSPNSPLHF
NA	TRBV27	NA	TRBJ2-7	TGTGCCAGCAGTTTTTCGGGACGACCCTACGAGCAGTACTTC	CASSFSGRPYEQYF
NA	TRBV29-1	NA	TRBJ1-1	TGCAGCGTTGAAGTGGCCTTCGGGGGGACTGAAGCTTTCTTT	CSVEVAFGGTEAFF
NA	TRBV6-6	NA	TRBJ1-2	TGTGCCAGCAGTCCCACCCCCTATGGCTACACCTTC	CASSPTPYGYTF
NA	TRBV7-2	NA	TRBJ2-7	TGTGCCAGCAGCTTCGAGGGATCGAGGCACGAGCAGTACTTC	CASSFEGSRHEQYF
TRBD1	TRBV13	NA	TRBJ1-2	TGTGCCAGCAGCTCGGCTGGCTTACAGGGGGTTTCCTATGGCTACACCTTC	CASSSAGLQGVSYGYTF
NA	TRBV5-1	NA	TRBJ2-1	NA	CASILGTGGNEQFF
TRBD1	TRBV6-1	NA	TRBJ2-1	TGTGCCAGCACCAAAGGGACAGACGGGCGCTATGAGCAGTTCTTC	CASTKGTDGRYEQFF
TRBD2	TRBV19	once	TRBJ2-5	TGTGCCAGTAGCCGTCGCTGGACTAGCCAAGAGACCCAGTACTTC	CASSRRWTSQETQYF
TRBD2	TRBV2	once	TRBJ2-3	TGTGCCAGCACTGAGCGGGGGGCGACTAGCACAGATACGCAGTATTTT	CASTERGATSTDTQYF
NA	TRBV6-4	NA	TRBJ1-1	TGTGCCAGCAGAAAGGGTACAGGACTAAAATCGAACACTGAAGCTTTCTTT	CASRKGTGLKSNTEAFF
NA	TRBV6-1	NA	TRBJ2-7	TGTGCCAGCAGTGAGGGGGTCGTCTCCTACGAGCAGTACTTC	CASSEGVVSYEQYF